This TCR beta chain derives from a study of cytomegalovirus exposure and HLA in healthy donors (dated by TCRdb to about 2017). Context from the whole study: In an earlier analysis of approximately 640 of the donors, approximately 260 Gb of sequence data and some 120 million unique TCR beta sequences from 150 million to 200 million T cells were reported. An early release covering 550 to 700 HLA-typed donors comprised approximately 290 gigabases of sequencing data and roughly 86 million unique TCR sequences. Among the roughly 400 genotyped donors, approximately 81% belonged to the genetic ancestry cluster associated with self-reported Caucasian donors. The aim of the study was to test whether cataloging public T cell receptors could identify signatures of past pathogen exposure. Using immunosequencing, the study profiled T cell repertoires from about 650 subjects and related those repertoires to cytomegalovirus serostatus. Along with the roughly 670-subject first cohort, a separate validation cohort of roughly 110 different subjects was used. To predict cytomegalovirus infection status, the study combined high-throughput TCR immunosequencing, statistical association of individual TCRs with disease status, and machine learning. In a later analysis, previously published TCR beta repertoires from 600 to 850 donors were re-analyzed and high-resolution HLA genotyping was added so that TCR occurrence patterns could be studied. In the later analysis, no new phenotypic data were used to find candidate immune exposures; instead, reliance was placed on TCR beta sequences and their occurrence across donors. In an earlier analysis of roughly 540 of the donors, high-throughput TCR beta sequencing was used to judge whether each TCR beta V gene segment behaved as functional or pseudogenic. Donor age, sex, ethnicity and CMV serostatus were compiled alongside the repertoire data. A later genetic analysis used genome-wide SNP genotypes for about 60% of the roughly 700 donors, treating that subset as a discovery cohort. Every discovery cohort repertoire had been produced on one sequencing platform. Both class I and class II loci were covered by HLA typing, at four-digit resolution. Typing coverage varied by locus: about 620-640 donors for A, B, C, DRB1 and DQB1; approximately 520 for DQA1; more than 600 for DPA1; under 490 for DPB1. Because of strong linkage in the cohort, roughly five DR-DQ haplotypes were treated as single units for association and clustering. Among around 400 genotyped donors of the cohort, an average of roughly 230,000 unique TCR beta nucleotide sequences was sequenced per donor, of which approximately 18% were non-productive. Beyond this particular receptor, the publication reports: The authors suggested that the approach could potentially be generalized to other disease states and immunological phenotypes. In an earlier analysis of around 600 of the donors, most TCR beta V segments were observed in productive rearrangements about 87% or about 30% of the time, broadly matching IMGT annotations. Across donors, most TCR sequences were observed very rarely, whereas some public TCRs were present in many individuals. In a later genetic analysis, fewer N-insertions in productive TCRs were reported among donors in an Asian-associated ancestry cluster than the approximately 630-donor mean. Correlated functional status among segregating V segments might be attributable to linkage disequilibrium, but an unknown experimental factor could not be ruled out. Presence/absence analyses assumed roughly uniform sequencing depth across donors, an assumption that may not hold. Because HLA typing was unavailable for some donors at each locus, only the typed subset was used in association tests. The classifier was reported to diagnose cytomegalovirus status with high specificity and sensitivity in both the original cohort and the validation cohort. In vitro tests confirmed that three of the cytomegalovirus-associated TCR beta chains recognize cytomegalovirus antigens. About 15 rarely observed V segments, including chromosome 9 orphons, were excluded from the earlier analysis of a few hundred of the donors because counts were too low. Most CMV-associated TCR beta chains appeared to be HLA-restricted in a later analysis, and the HLA associations seemed to be driven largely by CMV exposure. When HLA alleles, especially DR and DQ, strongly co-occurred, attributing TCR associations to individual alleles was difficult. Some IMGT-functional V segments, including TRBV6-2 and TRBV6-3, could not be told apart with the 87-base-pair reads, so those segments were excluded. The sequencing pipeline was judged likely to have produced a cluster of highly shared sequence variants as a technical artifact. A later analysis found that TCR association rates varied across HLA loci, with DRB1 alleles showing the most associated TCRs and HLA-C alleles the fewest. The cohort was sequenced for TCR beta chains only, and without alpha or paired-chain data the features that could be detected were limited. Several of the top co-occurrence clusters appeared to be linked to parvovirus B19, influenza, CMV and Epstein-Barr virus, according to a later analysis. In a later genetic analysis, a missense DCLRE1C variant was associated with V-gene and J-gene trimming of TCR beta chains, and the association was replicated in an independent cohort. The study listed approximately 160 TCR beta chains as associated with cytomegalovirus. In a later analysis, HLA-associated TCR beta chains showed more clonal expansion and lower generation probabilities than non-associated chains that were equally common. In a later analysis, some 18,000 TCR beta sequences were associated with specific HLA alleles at a false discovery rate of 0.05. CMV serostatus was the only immune exposure information available for the cohort. A further reported finding was that TCR beta sequences accurately predicted the HLA-A and HLA-B alleles for most subjects in the first cohort.

The method behind the library was the immunoSEQ multiplex PCR assay. A mixture of 60 forward primers for TCR Vbeta segments and 13 reverse primers for TCR Jbeta segments was used in the multiplex PCR. Amplification of the CDR3 region of rearranged TCR beta genes was performed with a multiplex PCR assay on genomic DNA. The amplified TCR beta libraries were sequenced on the Illumina HiSeq System as 87-base-pair reads. In the authors' own workflow: A later analysis counted tens of millions of unique TCR beta chains across the 650 to 700 repertoires, and some 12 million of these chains were shared by at least two donors. A nearest-neighbor algorithm error-corrected the raw reads and collapsed the reads into unique sequences, merging closely related sequences to remove PCR and sequencing errors. Alignment of CDR3 sequences to IMGT reference sequences was used to assign V, D and J gene segments. For a sequence to be retained, a match of at least six nucleotides was required to both a V gene segment and a J gene segment. A rearrangement was called productive if the CDR3 had no stop codons and remained in frame with V and J, and every other rearrangement was called non-productive. CDR3 was defined according to IMGT convention as the region running from the second conserved V-encoded cysteine to the conserved J-encoded phenylalanine. In an earlier analysis of 500 to 650 of the donors, sequences lacking an unambiguous match to a single V gene segment were excluded. An earlier analysis of approximately 590 of the donors called V segments functional above 56.7% productive rearrangements and segregating when the between-donor standard deviation exceeded 5%. A statistical classification framework was built to diagnose cytomegalovirus status from the catalog of TCR beta chain sequences. In a later analysis, V and J genes were assigned by comparing TCR nucleotide sequences against IMGT/GENE-DB human TR gene sequences. Using the TCRdist pipeline, a later analysis assigned CDR3 sequences along with most-parsimonious VDJ recombination scenarios. In a later analysis, each TCR beta chain was defined by its CDR3 amino acid sequence together with its V-gene family, and reads lacking a unique V-gene family were excluded. As a way to deal with suspected cross-contamination and a sequencing artifact, a later analysis dropped roughly 620 nucleotide sequences that were highly shared and had low generation probability. In a later analysis, a clonal expansion index was calculated for each public chain from normalized within-repertoire ranks of inferred template counts. Generation probabilities in a later analysis came from a VDJ recombination model fitted to out-of-frame rearrangements, and those results were checked against IGoR. Hypergeometric tests were used in a later analysis to score TCR-TCR, TCR-HLA and TCR-CMV co-occurrence, with a repertoire-size bias correction applied to the TCR pairs. A later analysis estimated false discovery rates by permuting HLA or CMV assignments 20 times. In a later analysis, co-occurring TCRs were grouped with DBSCAN, and TCRdist sequence similarity was added when clustering was performed within HLA-allele-positive subsets. Repertoires with fewer than 30,000 or more than 120,000 public chains were left out of co-occurrence clustering, as were a handful of repertoires with anomalous nucleotide sharing. TCRdb retrieved this table from immuneACCESS and kept in-frame rearrangements only. Not all clones are present; in checked studies, unresolved V genes account for under half, and no reason is known for the remainder. V, J and clone size are those of that table, while D and trimming were read from the DNA. The sample yields about 230,000 clones; about 85% were counted once. Jointly, the top ten make up 0.24% of the sample.

Details on this clone: There is no known antigen for this receptor. No base quality values were provided; no much bigger clone lies one nucleotide off.

Trimming at the junction amounts to 4 bases on V and 2 bases on J, and the germline ends lie 12 bases apart. Reading from cysteine to phenylalanine, the CDR3 counts 14 amino acids. Only the CDR3 DNA is retained, 42 bases long and in frame from the first base. The germline V gene supplies CDR1 SGHDT and CDR2 YYEEEE. The cohort comprised some 680 healthy bone marrow donors. At the time of sampling, all cohort members were nominally healthy, though unrecorded immune exposures were likely present. The donor was CMV seronegative and belonged to the group of more than 300 seronegative cohort members. A peripheral blood sample was collected from each donor, and TCR beta sequencing was performed on peripheral blood mononuclear cells. The Qiagen DNeasy Blood Extraction Kit was used to extract genomic DNA from the blood cell samples.

The sequence is built from TRBV5-6 and TRBJ1-2; the D gene remains uncertain. The sequence was obtained from a girl aged 2 to 9 in good health and CMV-seronegative. The sample taken for sequencing was PBMCs. The bases are TGTGCCAGCAGCAACGGAGTTGGGAACTATGGCTACACCTTC. The translation is CASSNGVGNYGYTF.